This TCR beta chain appears in the sequencing data of a study of beta chain features in type 1 diabetes. On the study more broadly: Examination spanned around 100,000,000 sorted cells from all samples. The study's findings and limits: Naive, central memory and regulatory TCRB repertoires appeared more similar among patients than healthy donors. Whether TCRB rearrangement is influenced by HLA type was left unresolved in this analysis.

A note on this clone: The antigen remains undetermined.

TCRB transcripts that were expressed got sequenced, as all of the isolated RNA had been reverse transcribed. Repertoires were generated with immunoSEQ multiplex PCR, while TCRdb's copy carries only in-frame clones and drops some. Of approximately 470,000 clones detected, 30% appear once; the ten largest clones hold about 0.06%. The CDR3 runs to 14 residues. Germline CDR1 LGHNA, CDR2 YNFKEQ. The V end lost 2 bases, the J end lost 6 bases, and 10 bases lay between the germline ends. Sequenced material: naive CD4+ T cells from blood. The genes are TRBV4-2 and TRBJ2-2; D may be TRBD1 (5 bases). This clonotype originated in a man younger than 30 in good health. The CDR3 bases are TGTGCCAGCAGCCAACAGGGTTGGGCCGGGGAGCTGTTTTTT. Translated, it gives CASSQQGWAGELFF.